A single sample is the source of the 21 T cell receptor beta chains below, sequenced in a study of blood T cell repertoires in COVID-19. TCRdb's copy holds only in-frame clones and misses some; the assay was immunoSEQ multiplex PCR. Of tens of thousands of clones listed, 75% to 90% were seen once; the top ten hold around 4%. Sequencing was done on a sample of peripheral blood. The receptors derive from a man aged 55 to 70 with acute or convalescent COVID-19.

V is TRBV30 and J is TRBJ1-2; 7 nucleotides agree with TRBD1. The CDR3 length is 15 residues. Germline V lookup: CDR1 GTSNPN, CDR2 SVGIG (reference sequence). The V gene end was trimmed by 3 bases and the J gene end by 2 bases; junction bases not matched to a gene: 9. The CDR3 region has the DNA TGTGCCTGGAGATCGACAGGGCTTAAAAACTATGGCTACACCTTC. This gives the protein CAWRSTGLKNYGYTF.

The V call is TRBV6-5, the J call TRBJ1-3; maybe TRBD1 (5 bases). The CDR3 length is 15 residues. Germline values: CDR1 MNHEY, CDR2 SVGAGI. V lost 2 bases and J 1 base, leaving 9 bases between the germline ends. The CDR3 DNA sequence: TGTGCCAGCAGTTACACGGCAGGGTCTGGAAACACCATATATTTT. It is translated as CASSYTAGSGNTIYF.

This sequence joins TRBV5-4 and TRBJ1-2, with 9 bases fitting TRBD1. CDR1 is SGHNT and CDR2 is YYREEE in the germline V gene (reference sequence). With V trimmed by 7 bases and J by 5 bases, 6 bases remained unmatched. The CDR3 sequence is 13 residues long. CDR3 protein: CASWGQGLYGYTF. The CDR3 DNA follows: TGTGCCAGCTGGGGACAGGGATTGTATGGCTACACCTTC.

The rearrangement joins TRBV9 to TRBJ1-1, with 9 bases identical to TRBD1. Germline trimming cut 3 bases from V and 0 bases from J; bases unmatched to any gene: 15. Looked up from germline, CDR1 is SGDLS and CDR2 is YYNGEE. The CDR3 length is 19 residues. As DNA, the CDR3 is TGTGCCAGCAGCGCCCGAGTGGGACAGGGTCGGTCTGTGAACACTGAAGCTTTCTTT. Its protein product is CASSARVGQGRSVNTEAFF.

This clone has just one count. CDR3 sequence reads: CASSEDRAGSTEAFF. Written as DNA, the CDR3 is TGTGCCAGCAGTGAGGACAGGGCAGGAAGCACTGAAGCTTTCTTT. The chain links TRBV6-4 to TRBJ1-1; TRBD1 aligns across 8 bases. Germline V gene sequence: CDR1 MRHNA, CDR2 SNTAGT. Trimming removed 3 bases from V and 4 bases from J; junction bases left unmatched: 7. The CDR3 extends over 15 amino acids.

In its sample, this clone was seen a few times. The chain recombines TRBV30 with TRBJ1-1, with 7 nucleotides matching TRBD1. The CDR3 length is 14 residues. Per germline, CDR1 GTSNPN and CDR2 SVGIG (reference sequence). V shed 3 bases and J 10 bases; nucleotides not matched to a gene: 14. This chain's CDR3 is CAWRRQGTDGVAFF. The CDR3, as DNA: TGTGCCTGGAGAAGACAGGGCACTGATGGGGTAGCTTTCTTT.

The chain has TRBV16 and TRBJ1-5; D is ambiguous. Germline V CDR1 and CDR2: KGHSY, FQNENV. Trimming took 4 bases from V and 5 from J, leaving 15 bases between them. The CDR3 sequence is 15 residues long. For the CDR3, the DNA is TGTGCCAGCAGCCCACTTCTAGACTGGGATCAGCCCCAGCATTTT. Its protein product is CASSPLLDWDQPQHF.

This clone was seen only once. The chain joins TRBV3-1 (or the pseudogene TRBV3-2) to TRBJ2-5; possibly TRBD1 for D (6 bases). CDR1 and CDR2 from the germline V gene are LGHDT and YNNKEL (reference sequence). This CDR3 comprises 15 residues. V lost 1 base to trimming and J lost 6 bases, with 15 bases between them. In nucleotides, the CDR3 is TGTGCCAGCAGCCAAGTGGTCCAGGGGCCGAAGACCCAGTACTTC. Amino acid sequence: CASSQVVQGPKTQYF.

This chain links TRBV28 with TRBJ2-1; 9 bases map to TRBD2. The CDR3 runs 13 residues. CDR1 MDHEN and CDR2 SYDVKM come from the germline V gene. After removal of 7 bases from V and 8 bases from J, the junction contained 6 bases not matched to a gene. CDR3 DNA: TGTGCCAGCACGGTAGCGGGAGACTATGAGCAGTTCTTC. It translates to CASTVAGDYEQFF.

This CDR3 reads CASSLRTGTGYTF. CDR3 coding DNA: TGTGCCAGCAGCTTGCGGACAGGGACGGGCTACACCTTC. This rearrangement joins TRBV5-6 to TRBJ1-2; 8 bases are shared with TRBD1. This CDR3 contains 13 residues. V dropped 1 base and J dropped 8; count of bases not matched to a gene: 4. Germline CDR1 SGHDT, CDR2 YYEEEE.

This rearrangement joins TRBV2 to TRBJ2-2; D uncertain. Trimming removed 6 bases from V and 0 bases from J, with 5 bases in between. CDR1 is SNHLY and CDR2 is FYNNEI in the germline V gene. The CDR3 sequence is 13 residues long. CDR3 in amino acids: CASSRANTGELFF. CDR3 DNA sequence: TGTGCCAGCAGCCGGGCGAACACCGGGGAGCTGTTTTTT.

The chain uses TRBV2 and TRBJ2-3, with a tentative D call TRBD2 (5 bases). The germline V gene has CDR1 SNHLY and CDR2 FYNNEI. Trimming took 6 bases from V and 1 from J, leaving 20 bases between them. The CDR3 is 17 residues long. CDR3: CASSSGKPTFGTDTQYF. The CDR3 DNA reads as TGTGCCAGCAGCTCGGGGAAGCCCACCTTCGGCACAGATACGCAGTATTTT.

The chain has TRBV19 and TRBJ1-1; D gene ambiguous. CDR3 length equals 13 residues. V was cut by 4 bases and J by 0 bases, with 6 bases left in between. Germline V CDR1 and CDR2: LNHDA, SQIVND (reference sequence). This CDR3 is CASSSQMNTEAFF. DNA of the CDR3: TGTGCCAGTAGTAGTCAGATGAACACTGAAGCTTTCTTT.

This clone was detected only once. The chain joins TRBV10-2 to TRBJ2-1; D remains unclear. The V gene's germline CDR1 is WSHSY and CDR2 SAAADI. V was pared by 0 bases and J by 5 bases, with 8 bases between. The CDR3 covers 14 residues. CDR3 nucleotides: TGCGCCAGCAGTGAGTCATCAGGCGACAATGAGCAGTTCTTC. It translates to CASSESSGDNEQFF.

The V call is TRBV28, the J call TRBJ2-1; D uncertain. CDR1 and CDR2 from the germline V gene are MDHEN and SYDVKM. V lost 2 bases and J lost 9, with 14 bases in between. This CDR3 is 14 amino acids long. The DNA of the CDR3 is TGTGCCAGCAGTTTAAATTTTTTCCTCGGTGAGCAGTTCTTC. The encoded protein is CASSLNFFLGEQFF.

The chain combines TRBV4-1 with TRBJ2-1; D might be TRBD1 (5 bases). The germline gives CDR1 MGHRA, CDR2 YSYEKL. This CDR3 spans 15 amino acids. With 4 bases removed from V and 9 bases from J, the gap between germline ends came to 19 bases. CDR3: CASSRTAGYEVEQFF. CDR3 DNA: TGCGCCAGCAGCCGAACGGCAGGGTATGAGGTTGAGCAGTTCTTC.

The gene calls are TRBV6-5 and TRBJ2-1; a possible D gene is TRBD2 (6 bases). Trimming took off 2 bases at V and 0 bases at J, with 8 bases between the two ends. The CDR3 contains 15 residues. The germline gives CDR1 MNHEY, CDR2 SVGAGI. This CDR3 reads CASSYAGSSYNEQFF. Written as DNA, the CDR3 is TGTGCCAGCAGTTACGCGGGGAGCTCCTACAATGAGCAGTTCTTC.

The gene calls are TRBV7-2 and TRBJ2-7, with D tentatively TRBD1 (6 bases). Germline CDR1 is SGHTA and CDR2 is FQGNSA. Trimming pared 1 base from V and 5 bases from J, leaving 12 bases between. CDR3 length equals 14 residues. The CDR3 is CASSLVAGVHEQYF. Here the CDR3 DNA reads TGTGCCAGCAGCTTAGTAGCAGGGGTCCACGAGCAGTACTTC.

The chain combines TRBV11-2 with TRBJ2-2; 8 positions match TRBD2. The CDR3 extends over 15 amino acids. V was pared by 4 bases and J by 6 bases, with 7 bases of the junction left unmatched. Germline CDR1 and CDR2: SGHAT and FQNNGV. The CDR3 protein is CASSSPRTSPGELFF. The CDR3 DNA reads TGTGCCAGCAGCTCGCCCAGGACTAGCCCCGGGGAGCTGTTTTTT.

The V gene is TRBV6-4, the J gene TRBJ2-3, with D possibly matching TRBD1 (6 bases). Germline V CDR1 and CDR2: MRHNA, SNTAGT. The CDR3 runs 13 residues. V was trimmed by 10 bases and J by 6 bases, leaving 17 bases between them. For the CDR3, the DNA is TGTGCCACCCGACAGGCGGCAGGGGATACGCAGTATTTT. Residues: CATRQAAGDTQYF.

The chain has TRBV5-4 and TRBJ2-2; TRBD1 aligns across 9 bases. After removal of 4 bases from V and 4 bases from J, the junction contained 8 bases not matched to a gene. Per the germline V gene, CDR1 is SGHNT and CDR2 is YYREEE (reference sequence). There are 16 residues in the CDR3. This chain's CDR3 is CASSEGQGGATGELFF. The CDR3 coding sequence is TGTGCCAGCAGCGAGGGACAGGGAGGTGCCACCGGGGAGCTGTTTTTT.